Below, 16 T cell receptor beta chains from the same sample are listed, as sequenced in a study of cytomegalovirus exposure and HLA in healthy donors (dated by TCRdb to 2017 to 2019). Library preparation was by the immunoSEQ multiplex PCR assay. For the multiplex PCR, a mixture combining 60 forward primers for TCR Vbeta segments and 13 reverse primers for TCR Jbeta segments was used. This immuneACCESS table, as held by TCRdb, lists in-frame sequences with V and J called but not all clones. Of the missing ones, under half trace to an unresolved V gene in checked studies; the others have no known cause. The sample table includes just over 200,000 clones. About 1% of the sample goes to the ten largest clones. Specimen: PBMCs. These receptors were collected from a girl aged 2 to 9 in good health and CMV-seropositive.

The chain joins TRBV7-6 to TRBJ2-2; D uncertain. CDR3 size: 14 residues. Germline V CDR1 and CDR2: SGHVS, FNYEAQ. Trimming took 0 bases from V and 5 from J, leaving 7 bases between them. The CDR3 protein is CASSLAKLTGELFF. The CDR3 DNA reads as TGTGCCAGCAGCTTAGCTAAACTTACCGGGGAGCTGTTTTTT.

This chain links TRBV27 with TRBJ2-7, with D tentatively TRBD1 (5 bases). The germline CDR1 and CDR2 sequences are MNHEY and SMNVEV (reference sequence). The CDR3 is 14 residues long. Trimming pared 3 bases from V and 6 bases from J, leaving 15 bases between. In DNA, the CDR3 is TGTGCCAGCAGTTTTCAGGGTACTGTCTCCGAGCAGTACTTC. It is translated as CASSFQGTVSEQYF.

This chain links TRBV28 with TRBJ1-1, with D maybe TRBD1 (5 bases). Trimming removed 6 bases from V and 5 bases from J, with 19 bases in between. This CDR3 region has 15 residues. Germline CDR1 reads MDHEN; CDR2 reads SYDVKM. CDR3 nucleotide sequence: TGTGCCAGCAGCTACCACCCACCAGGGTTGACTGAAGCTTTCTTT. Translated, it gives CASSYHPPGLTEAFF.

V and J are TRBV30 and TRBJ1-4; TRBD1 might be the D (5 bases). The germline V and J ends were trimmed by 0 bases and 4 bases, with 18 bases remaining between them. Per germline, CDR1 GTSNPN and CDR2 SVGIG (reference sequence). This CDR3 has 17 amino acids. The CDR3: CAWSVITGRHYNEKLFF. In nucleotides, the CDR3 is TGTGCCTGGAGTGTAATTACAGGACGGCATTATAATGAAAAACTGTTTTTT. Drawing the rest from reference TRBV30 and TRBJ1-4, the complete variable domain is SQTIHQWPATLVQPVGSPLSLECTVEGTSNPNLYWYRQAAGRGLQLLFYSVGIGQISSEVPQNLSASRPQDRQFILSSKKLLLSDSGFYLCAWSVITGRHYNEKLFFGSGTQLSVL.

CDR3 DNA sequence: TGTGCCAGCAGCTTAGGGTTTCAGGATTCCTACAATGAGCAGTTCTTC. Its protein is CASSLGFQDSYNEQFF. The chain has TRBV11-1 and TRBJ2-1; unclear D gene. The CDR3 covers 16 residues. With 1 base removed from V and 1 base from J, the gap between germline ends came to 11 bases. Germline-derived CDR1 and CDR2 are SGHAT and FQDESV (reference sequence). The variable domain in full, completed from reference TRBV11-1 and TRBJ2-1, reads EAEVAQSPRYKITEKSQAVAFWCDPISGHATLYWYRQILGQGPELLVQFQDESVVDDSQLPKDRFSAERLKGVDSTLKIQPAELGDSAMYLCASSLGFQDSYNEQFFGPGTRLTVL.

The chain employs TRBV2 and TRBJ1-2, with D possibly being TRBD1 (5 bases). Trimming shortened V by 0 bases and J by 8 bases, and 16 bases separated the two germline ends. Germline V gene lookup returns CDR1 SNHLY and CDR2 FYNNEI. This CDR3 comprises 15 residues. DNA of the CDR3: TGTGCCAGCAGTGAAGCTATAGCAGGGAGGGTGGGCTACACCTTC. Its translation is CASSEAIAGRVGYTF.

This sequence joins TRBV6-5 and TRBJ2-2; TRBD1 aligns across 9 bases. CDR3 size: 15 residues. The V gene end was trimmed by 9 bases and the J gene end by 4 bases; junction bases not matched to a gene: 9. In germline, CDR1 is MNHEY, CDR2 SVGAGI. CDR3 region: CASTPGQGFTGELFF. The CDR3, as DNA: TGTGCCAGTACACCGGGACAGGGATTCACCGGGGAGCTGTTTTTT.

This chain joins TRBV25-1 and TRBJ1-4; D call uncertain. The CDR3 sequence is 14 residues long. Trimming left V 3 bases short and J 2 bases short, with 7 bases between. Germline CDR1 reads MGHDK; CDR2 reads SYGVNS. CDR3 DNA sequence: TGTGCCAGCAGTGACAGGACTACTAATGAAAAACTGTTTTTT. Its translation: CASSDRTTNEKLFF. Using reference TRBV25-1 and TRBJ1-4 for the parts outside the CDR3, the full variable domain is EADIYQTPRYLVIGTGKKITLECSQTMGHDKMYWYQQDPGMELHLIHYSYGVNSTEKGDLSSESTVSRIRTEHFPLTLESARPSHTSQYLCASSDRTTNEKLFFGSGTQLSVL.

This rearrangement joins TRBV29-1 to TRBJ1-2, with D perhaps matching TRBD1 (6 bases). Trimming shortened V by 3 bases and J by 6 bases, and 11 bases separated the two germline ends. Germline CDR1 SQVTM, CDR2 ANQGSEA. The CDR3 has 12 residues. The CDR3 sequence: CSVDGTKNGYTF. CDR3 nucleotides: TGCAGCGTTGATGGGACAAAAAATGGCTACACCTTC.

CDR3 in amino acids: CASSMDSANTGELFF. DNA of the CDR3: TGTGCCAGCAGCATGGACAGCGCGAACACCGGGGAGCTGTTTTTT. The chain combines TRBV7-7 with TRBJ2-2; D perhaps matches TRBD1 (6 bases). The ends were cut back, 5 bases at V and 0 bases at J, with 10 bases in the middle. CDR1 SSHAT and CDR2 FNYEAQ come from the germline V gene (reference sequence). The CDR3 runs to 15 residues.

This chain links TRBV19 with TRBJ2-2; weak D call: TRBD2 (6 bases). Trimming shortened V by 8 bases and J by 3 bases, and 13 bases separated the two germline ends. Germline CDR1 LNHDA, CDR2 SQIVND (reference sequence). The CDR3 has 14 amino acids. The CDR3 loop is CASWSGSDTGELFF. CDR3 nucleotides: TGTGCCAGTTGGTCCGGGAGTGACACCGGGGAGCTGTTTTTT.

The CDR3 sequence is CASSPPGSGRNTIYF. For the CDR3, the DNA is TGTGCCAGCTCACCACCGGGCAGCGGACGGAACACCATATATTTT. The rearrangement links TRBV18 to TRBJ1-3; D not certain. The CDR3 contains 15 residues. Germline V gene sequence: CDR1 KGHSH, CDR2 LQKENI. V lost 0 bases, J lost 7 bases, and 13 bases lay in between. The full variable domain, with the rest looked up from reference TRBV18 and TRBJ1-3, is NAGVMQNPRHLVRRRGQEARLRCSPMKGHSHVYWYRQLPEEGLKFMVYLQKENIIDESGMPKERFSAEFPKEGPSILRIQQVVRGDSAAYFCASSPPGSGRNTIYFGEGSWLTVV.

The chain uses TRBV6-5 and TRBJ1-5; 7 bases are shared with TRBD1. The CDR3 sequence is 14 residues long. The trim removed 6 bases at V and 7 bases at J, leaving 9 bases unmatched. Germline V gene data show CDR1 as MNHEY and CDR2 as SVGAGI. The CDR3 loop reads CASSRGQVKQPQHF. CDR3 DNA: TGTGCCAGCAGCCGAGGACAGGTTAAACAGCCCCAGCATTTT.

The chain employs TRBV5-4 and TRBJ2-5, with D maybe TRBD1 (5 bases). TRBJ2-7 matches the DNA end more closely, so the J call is doubtful. This CDR3 spans 14 amino acids. Germline values: CDR1 SGHNT, CDR2 YYREEE (reference sequence). The CDR3 reads CASSLRQNSYEQYF. CDR3 DNA sequence: TGTGCCAGCAGCTTACGACAGAACTCCTACGAGCAGTACTTC.

The chain carries TRBV6-6 and TRBJ2-1; D not certain. Trimming removed 2 bases at V and 1 base at J, with 9 bases between. The CDR3 spans 15 residues. The germline V gene encodes CDR1 MNHNY and CDR2 SVGAGI (reference sequence). CDR3 coding DNA: TGTGCCAGCAGTTACAAGTCAGTTTCCTACAATGAGCAGTTCTTC. Protein product: CASSYKSVSYNEQFF.

As for this clone: A junction boundary mismatches the germline segment, possibly from a read error. The gene calls are TRBV12-5 and TRBJ2-7, with TRBD2 identical over 9 bases. Germline V gives CDR1 LGHNT, CDR2 FRNRAP. CDR3 length: 17 amino acids. The CDR3 loop is CASGNPPVAGGPMGQHF. The CDR3 DNA follows: TGTGCTAGTGGTAACCCCCCCGTGGCGGGAGGGCCGATGGGACAGCACTTC.